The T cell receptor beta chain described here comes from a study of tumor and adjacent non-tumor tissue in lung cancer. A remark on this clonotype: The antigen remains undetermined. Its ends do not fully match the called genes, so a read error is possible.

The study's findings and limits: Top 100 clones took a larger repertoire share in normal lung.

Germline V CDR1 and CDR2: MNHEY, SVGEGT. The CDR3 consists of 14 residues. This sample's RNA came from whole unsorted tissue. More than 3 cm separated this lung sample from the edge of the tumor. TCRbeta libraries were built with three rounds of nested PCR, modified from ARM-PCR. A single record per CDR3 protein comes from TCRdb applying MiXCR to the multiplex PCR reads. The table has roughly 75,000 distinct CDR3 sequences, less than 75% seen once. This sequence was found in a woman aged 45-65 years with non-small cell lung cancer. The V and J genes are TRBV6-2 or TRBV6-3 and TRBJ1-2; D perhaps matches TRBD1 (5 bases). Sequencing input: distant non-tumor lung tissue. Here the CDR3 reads CTSSRGHGQDGYTF. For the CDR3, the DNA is TGTACCAGCAGCCGCGGACATGGGCAGGATGGTTACACCTTC.